Listed below are T cell receptor beta chains from one sample, sequenced in a study of blood T cell repertoires in COVID-19. Method: immunoSEQ multiplex PCR; TCRdb's copy keeps in-frame clones and lacks some. Of approximately 220,000 clones in the sample, 75% to 90% were seen once. The specimen was PBMCs or T cells enriched from blood (not recorded which). The origin of the receptors is a woman between 18 and 29 years old in a cohort exposed to, infected with or recovered from COVID-19 (not recorded which). Both conserved end residues are part of each CDR3.

CDR3 length: 14; J gene: TRBJ2-3; V gene: TRBV29-1; CDR3 protein: CSVDSGGQGDTQYF
CDR3 length: 15; J gene: TRBJ2-7; V gene: TRBV27; CDR3 protein: CASSLSAIFFDEQYF
CDR3 length: 13; J gene: TRBJ1-2; V gene: TRBV5-5; CDR3 protein: CASSLLPDYGYTF
CDR3 length: 13; J gene: TRBJ2-1; V gene: TRBV9; CDR3 protein: CASSTGLADEQFF
CDR3 length: 14; J gene: TRBJ2-7; V gene: TRBV4-1; CDR3 protein: CASGPGQGSYEQYF
CDR3 length: 17; J gene: TRBJ2-1; V gene: TRBV3-1/TRBV3-2; CDR3 protein: CASSQDHPAGDYNEQFF
CDR3 length: 16; J gene: TRBJ2-2; V gene: TRBV25-1; CDR3 protein: CASSEYIQPDTGELFF
CDR3 length: 15; J gene: TRBJ1-6; V gene: TRBV19; CDR3 protein: CASSPTTGNAAPLHF
CDR3 length: 16; J gene: TRBJ1-2; V gene: TRBV19; CDR3 protein: CASSIIGDRPDYGYTF
CDR3 length: 15; J gene: TRBJ2-1; V gene: TRBV7-2; CDR3 protein: CASSLDRGSYNEQFF
CDR3 length: 13; J gene: TRBJ2-1; V gene: TRBV18; CDR3 protein: CASSPRTGNEQFF
CDR3 length: 15; J gene: TRBJ1-1; V gene: TRBV11-3; CDR3 protein: CASSPPRGMNTEAFF
CDR3 length: 15; J gene: TRBJ1-6; V gene: TRBV7-9; CDR3 protein: CASSQQGNWNSPLHF
CDR3 length: 15; J gene: TRBJ2-5; V gene: TRBV19; CDR3 protein: CASRFGGEGWETQYF
CDR3 length: 14; J gene: TRBJ2-2; V gene: TRBV6-5; CDR3 protein: CASSYQQGAGELFF
CDR3 length: 17; J gene: TRBJ1-5; V gene: TRBV5-8; CDR3 protein: CASSLLSPGPNPQPQHF
CDR3 length: 15; J gene: TRBJ1-4; V gene: TRBV3-1/TRBV3-2; CDR3 protein: CASSPFTGVGEKLFF
CDR3 length: 15; J gene: TRBJ1-2; V gene: TRBV10-1; CDR3 protein: CASIKPGIGGYGYTF
CDR3 length: 15; J gene: TRBJ1-3; V gene: TRBV9; CDR3 protein: CASSVTGTSGNTIYF
CDR3 length: 15; J gene: TRBJ2-1; V gene: TRBV9; CDR3 protein: CASSPSGTGNNEQFF
CDR3 length: 15; J gene: TRBJ1-5; V gene: TRBV2; CDR3 protein: CASRKAGTPNQPQHF
CDR3 length: 13; J gene: TRBJ1-4; V gene: TRBV10-1; CDR3 protein: CASSRTVGEKLFF
CDR3 length: 15; J gene: TRBJ1-2; V gene: TRBV4-1; CDR3 protein: CASSLEGGSGYGYTF
CDR3 length: 14; J gene: TRBJ2-2; V gene: TRBV7-9; CDR3 protein: CASSTGEDTGELFF
CDR3 length: 15; J gene: TRBJ2-2; V gene: TRBV24-1; CDR3 protein: CATSDLDRDTGELFF
CDR3 length: 15; J gene: TRBJ1-2; V gene: TRBV6-1; CDR3 protein: CASSEGGRVDYGYTF
CDR3 length: 19; J gene: TRBJ2-2; V gene: TRBV11-2; CDR3 protein: CASSLAGLAGGVNTGELFF
CDR3 length: 17; J gene: TRBJ2-5; V gene: TRBV9; CDR3 protein: CASSVGHLAGDQETQYF
CDR3 length: 16; J gene: TRBJ2-3; V gene: TRBV5-4; CDR3 protein: CASSEMGTSVGDTQYF
CDR3 length: 12; J gene: TRBJ2-5; V gene: TRBV12-3/TRBV12-4; CDR3 protein: CASRGTGETQYF
CDR3 length: 15; J gene: TRBJ2-6; V gene: TRBV5-1; CDR3 protein: CASSLTGSGANVLTF
CDR3 length: 21; J gene: TRBJ1-5; V gene: TRBV14; CDR3 protein: CASSQVVLEGRGDMGNQPQHF
CDR3 length: 16; J gene: TRBJ1-5; V gene: TRBV19; CDR3 protein: CASSIQWDSSNQPQHF
CDR3 length: 13; J gene: TRBJ1-6; V gene: TRBV7-2; CDR3 protein: CASSPPGVSPLHF
CDR3 length: 12; J gene: TRBJ1-2; V gene: TRBV19; CDR3 protein: CASSPRVYGYTF
CDR3 length: 12; J gene: TRBJ2-1; V gene: TRBV20-1; CDR3 protein: CSASGYRNSQFF
CDR3 length: 11; J gene: TRBJ2-7; V gene: TRBV15; CDR3 protein: CATRDSYEQYF
CDR3 length: 15; J gene: TRBJ1-5; V gene: TRBV4-1; CDR3 protein: CASSQPTGVAGPQHF
CDR3 length: 14; J gene: TRBJ2-1; V gene: TRBV4-1; CDR3 protein: CASSQGIRDNEQFF
CDR3 length: 12; J gene: TRBJ2-7; V gene: TRBV10-2; CDR3 protein: CASRRDFYEQYF
CDR3 length: 15; J gene: TRBJ2-3; V gene: TRBV30; CDR3 protein: CAWRWLAGAGDTQYF